The 13 T cell receptor beta chains listed next were all sequenced from one sample in a study of shared clonotypes between healthy human individuals. The table came from immunoSEQ multiplex PCR; TCRdb's copy has only in-frame clones and leaves some out. The profile covers about 1.5 million clones, with more than 95% appearing a single time and 1.2% taken by the ten largest. The sample taken for sequencing was naive CD4+ T cells sorted from blood. Indicated subset: CD45RA+ positively selected. The receptors originated from a man aged 25-40 years in good health.

This chain joins TRBV7-9 and TRBJ2-7; TRBD2 is a possible D gene (6 bases). The V end was cut by 6 bases, the J end by 6 bases, with 15 bases between. There are 13 residues in the CDR3. From germline, CDR1 is SEHNR and CDR2 FQNEAQ (reference sequence). For the CDR3, the DNA is TGTGCCAGCAGTCTCTTATTGGGGGGCGAGCAGTACTTC. Its protein product is CASSLLLGGEQYF.

V is TRBV7-6 and J is TRBJ2-3, with D unresolved. Germline CDR1 SGHVS, CDR2 FNYEAQ. Trimming took 5 bases from V and 5 from J, leaving 8 bases between them. The CDR3 contains 12 residues. The CDR3 nucleotides read TGTGCCAGCAGCCTTCTAGTAGATACGCAGTATTTT. Protein: CASSLLVDTQYF.

The V and J genes are TRBV5-5 and TRBJ2-2; possibly TRBD1 for D (6 bases). Looked up from germline, CDR1 is SGHKS and CDR2 is YYEKEE (reference sequence). The CDR3 runs to 15 residues. V lost 4 bases, J lost 2 bases, and 12 bases lay in between. CDR3 DNA sequence: TGTGCCAGCAGCCTAACAGGGACAAACACCGGGGAGCTGTTTTTT. Translation gives CASSLTGTNTGELFF. The variable domain in full, with the rest retrieved from reference TRBV5-5 and TRBJ2-2, is DAGVTQSPTHLIKTRGQQVTLRCSPISGHKSVSWYQQVLGQGPQFIFQYYEKEERGRGNFPDRFSARQFPNYSSELNVNALLLGDSALYLCASSLTGTNTGELFFGEGSRLTVL.

The chain carries TRBV29-1 and TRBJ2-1; D is uncertain. Trimming shortened V by 4 bases and J by 3 bases, and 10 bases separated the two germline ends. CDR1 is SQVTM and CDR2 is ANQGSEA in the germline V gene. CDR3 length: 13 residues. CDR3 bases: TGCAGCGTTGCACCTGGCAACTACAATGAGCAGTTCTTC. It translates to CSVAPGNYNEQFF.

The chain carries TRBV10-3 and TRBJ2-7; 7 positions match TRBD2. The V and J ends lost 6 bases and 6 bases, in that order; junction bases with no gene match: 8. The CDR3 is 13 amino acids. Germline CDR1 is ENHRY and CDR2 is SYGVKD. CDR3 loop: CAIRDSSGTEQYF. The CDR3 DNA reads as TGTGCCATCAGAGACTCGAGCGGGACCGAGCAGTACTTC.

V usage is TRBV9 and J usage is TRBJ2-2; no reliable D call. Germline V CDR1 and CDR2: SGDLS, YYNGEE. The CDR3 totals 17 residues. With 4 bases removed from V and 3 bases from J, the gap between germline ends came to 19 bases. The CDR3 spells CASSSPPDQFYTGELFF. Here the CDR3 DNA reads TGTGCCAGCAGCTCCCCCCCTGACCAGTTCTACACCGGGGAGCTGTTTTTT. Full variable domain (rest looked up from reference TRBV9 and TRBJ2-2): DSGVTQTPKHLITATGQRVTLRCSPRSGDLSVYWYQQSLDQGLQFLIQYYNGEERAKGNILERFSAQQFPDLHSELNLSSLELGDSALYFCASSSPPDQFYTGELFFGEGSRLTVL.

V is TRBV11-2 and J is TRBJ2-1; 7 nucleotides line up with TRBD2. J gave up 8 bases and V 4 bases, and 11 bases lay outside the gene matches. The CDR3 runs to 15 residues. CDR1 is SGHAT and CDR2 is FQNNGV in the germline V gene. CDR3 protein: CASSSLAARGDEQFF. The CDR3 DNA reads as TGTGCCAGCAGCTCCCTAGCGGCCAGAGGGGATGAGCAGTTCTTC.

The chain has TRBV2 and TRBJ1-5; tentatively, D is TRBD1 (5 bases). Germline V gene sequence: CDR1 SNHLY, CDR2 FYNNEI. The V and J ends lost 5 bases and 2 bases respectively, with 13 bases between them. CDR3 length equals 15 residues. In DNA, the CDR3 is TGTGCCAGCAGTTCGCCCCAGGGCGGCAATCAGCCCCAGCATTTT. Its protein is CASSSPQGGNQPQHF.

The J gene is TRBJ2-7, the V gene TRBV5-8; unclear D gene. This CDR3 region has 14 residues. The germline V gene encodes CDR1 SGHTS and CDR2 YDEGEE. With 0 bases removed from V and 6 bases from J, the gap between germline ends came to 13 bases. CDR3 sequence: CASSLGQSSGEQYF. The CDR3, as DNA: TGTGCCAGCAGCTTGGGGCAGTCCTCCGGCGAGCAGTACTTC.

This rearrangement joins TRBV4-1 to TRBJ2-1, with 10 positions matching TRBD2. CDR1 is MGHRA and CDR2 is YSYEKL in the germline V gene. After removal of 3 bases from V and 5 bases from J, the junction contained 4 bases not matched to a gene. The CDR3 covers 15 residues. In DNA form, the CDR3 reads TGCGCCAGCAGCCAGGACCTAGCGGGAGACAATGAGCAGTTCTTC. It is translated as CASSQDLAGDNEQFF.

This clone came up once. This chain connects TRBV5-1 to TRBJ1-2, with 9 nucleotides matching TRBD1. This CDR3 is built from 17 residues. CDR1 is SGHRS and CDR2 is YFSETQ in the germline V gene. V was pared by 4 bases and J by 2 bases, with 12 bases of the junction left unmatched. The DNA for the CDR3 is TGCGCCAGCAGCCCGGCCGGGGGACAGGGCACCAACTATGGCTACACCTTC. Translating it yields CASSPAGGQGTNYGYTF.

A note on this clone: Other nucleotide sequences from this sample produce the same CDR3. V usage is TRBV4-3 and J usage is TRBJ1-1; D is possibly TRBD1 (6 bases). CDR1 and CDR2 (germline): LGHNA, YSLEER. The CDR3 consists of 15 residues. Deletions cut 1 base from V and 2 bases from J, with 11 bases between. The CDR3 bases are TGCGCCAGCAGCCAAGTGATAGGGGGAAACACTGAAGCTTTCTTT. This codes for CASSQVIGGNTEAFF.

The V gene is TRBV6-6, the J gene TRBJ2-7, with 11 bases matching TRBD2. The CDR3 has 15 amino acids. After removal of 2 bases from V and 6 bases from J, the junction contained 6 bases not matched to a gene. CDR1 is MNHNY, CDR2 SVGAGI, per germline (reference sequence). The CDR3 loop reads CASSYLRLAGREQYF. The DNA for the CDR3 is TGTGCCAGCAGTTACCTTCGACTAGCGGGACGCGAGCAGTACTTC.